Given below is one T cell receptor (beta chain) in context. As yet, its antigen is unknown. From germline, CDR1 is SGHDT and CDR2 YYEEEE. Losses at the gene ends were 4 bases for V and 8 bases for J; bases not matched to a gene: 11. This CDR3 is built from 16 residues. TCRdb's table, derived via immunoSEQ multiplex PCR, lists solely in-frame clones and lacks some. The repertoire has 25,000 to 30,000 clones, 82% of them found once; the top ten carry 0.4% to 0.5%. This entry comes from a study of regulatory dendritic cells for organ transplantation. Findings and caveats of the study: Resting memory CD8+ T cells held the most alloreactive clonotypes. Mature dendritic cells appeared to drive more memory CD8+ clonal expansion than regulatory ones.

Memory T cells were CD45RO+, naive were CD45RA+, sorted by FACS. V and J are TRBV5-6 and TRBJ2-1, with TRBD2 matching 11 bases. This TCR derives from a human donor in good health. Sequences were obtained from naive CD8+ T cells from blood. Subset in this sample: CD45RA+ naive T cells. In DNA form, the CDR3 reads TGTGCCAGCAGCCCCCTAGTAGCGGGGGGGGTGGATGAGCAGTTCTTC. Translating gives CASSPLVAGGVDEQFF.